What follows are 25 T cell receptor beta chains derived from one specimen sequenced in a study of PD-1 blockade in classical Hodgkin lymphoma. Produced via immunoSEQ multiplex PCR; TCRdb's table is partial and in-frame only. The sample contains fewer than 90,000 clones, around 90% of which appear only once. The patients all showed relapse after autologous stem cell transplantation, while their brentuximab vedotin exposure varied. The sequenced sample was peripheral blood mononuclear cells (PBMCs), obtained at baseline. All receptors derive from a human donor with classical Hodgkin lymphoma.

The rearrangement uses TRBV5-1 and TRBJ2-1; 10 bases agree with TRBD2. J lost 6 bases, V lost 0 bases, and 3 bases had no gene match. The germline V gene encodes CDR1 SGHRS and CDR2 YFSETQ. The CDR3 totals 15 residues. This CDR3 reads CASSLASGSSNEQFF. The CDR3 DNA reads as TGCGCCAGCAGCTTGGCTAGCGGGAGTAGCAATGAGCAGTTCTTC.

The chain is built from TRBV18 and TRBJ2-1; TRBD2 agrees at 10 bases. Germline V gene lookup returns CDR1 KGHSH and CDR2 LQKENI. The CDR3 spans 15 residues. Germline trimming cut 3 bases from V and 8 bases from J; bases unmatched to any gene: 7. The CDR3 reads CASSPAAGGPYEQFF. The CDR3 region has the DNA TGTGCCAGCTCACCCGCAGCGGGAGGGCCCTATGAGCAGTTCTTC.

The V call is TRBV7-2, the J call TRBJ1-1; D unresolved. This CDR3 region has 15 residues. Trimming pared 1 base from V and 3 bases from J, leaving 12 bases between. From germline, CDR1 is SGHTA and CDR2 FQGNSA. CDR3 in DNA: TGTGCCAGCAGCTTAGTGACTTCGGGGTACACTGAAGCTTTCTTT. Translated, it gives CASSLVTSGYTEAFF.

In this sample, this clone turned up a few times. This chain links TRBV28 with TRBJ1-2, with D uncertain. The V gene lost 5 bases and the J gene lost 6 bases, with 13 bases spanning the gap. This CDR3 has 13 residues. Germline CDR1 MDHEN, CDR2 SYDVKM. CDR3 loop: CASSDRKPHGYTF. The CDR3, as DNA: TGTGCCAGCAGTGATAGGAAGCCTCATGGCTACACCTTC.

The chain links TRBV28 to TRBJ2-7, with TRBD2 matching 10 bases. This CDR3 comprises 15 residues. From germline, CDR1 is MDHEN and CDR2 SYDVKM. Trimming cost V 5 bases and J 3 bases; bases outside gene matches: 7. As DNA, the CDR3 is TGTGCCAGCAGTATGGGACTAGCGAATAACTACGAGCAGTACTTC. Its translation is CASSMGLANNYEQYF.

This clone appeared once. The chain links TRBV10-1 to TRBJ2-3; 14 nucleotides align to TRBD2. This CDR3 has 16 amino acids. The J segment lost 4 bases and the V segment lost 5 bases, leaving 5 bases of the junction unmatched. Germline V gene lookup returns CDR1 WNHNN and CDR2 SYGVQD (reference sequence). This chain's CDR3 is CASSSGLAGVSDTQYF. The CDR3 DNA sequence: TGCGCCAGCAGTTCGGGACTAGCGGGAGTGTCAGATACGCAGTATTTT.

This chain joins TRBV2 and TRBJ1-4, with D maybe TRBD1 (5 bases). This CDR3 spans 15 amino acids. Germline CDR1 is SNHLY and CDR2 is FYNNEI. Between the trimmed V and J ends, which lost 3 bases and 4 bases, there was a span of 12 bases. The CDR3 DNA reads TGTGCCAGCAGTGAGACGGGACCTCTTAATGAAAAACTGTTTTTT. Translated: CASSETGPLNEKLFF.

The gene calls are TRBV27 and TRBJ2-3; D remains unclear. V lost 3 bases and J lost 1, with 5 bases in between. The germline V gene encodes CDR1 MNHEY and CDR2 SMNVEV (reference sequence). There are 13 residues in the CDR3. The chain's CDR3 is CASSFWGTDTQYF. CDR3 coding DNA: TGTGCCAGCAGTTTTTGGGGCACAGATACGCAGTATTTT.

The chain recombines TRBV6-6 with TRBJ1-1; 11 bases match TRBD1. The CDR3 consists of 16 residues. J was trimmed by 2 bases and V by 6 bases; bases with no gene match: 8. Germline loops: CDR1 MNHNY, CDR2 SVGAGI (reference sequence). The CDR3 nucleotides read TGTGCCAGCAGCCCAGCCGGGACAGGGGGTAACACTGAAGCTTTCTTT. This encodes CASSPAGTGGNTEAFF.

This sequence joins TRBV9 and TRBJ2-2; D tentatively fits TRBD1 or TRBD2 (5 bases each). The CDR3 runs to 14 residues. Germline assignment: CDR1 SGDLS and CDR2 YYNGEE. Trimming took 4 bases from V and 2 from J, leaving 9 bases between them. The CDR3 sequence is CASSPRGNTGELFF. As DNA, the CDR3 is TGTGCCAGCAGCCCCCGGGGCAACACCGGGGAGCTGTTTTTT.

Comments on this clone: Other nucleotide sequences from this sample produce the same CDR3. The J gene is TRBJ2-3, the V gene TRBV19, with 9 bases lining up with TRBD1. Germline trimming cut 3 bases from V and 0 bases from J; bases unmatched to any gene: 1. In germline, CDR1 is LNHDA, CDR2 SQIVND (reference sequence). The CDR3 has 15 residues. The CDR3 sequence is CASSIGQGSTDTQYF. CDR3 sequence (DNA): TGTGCCAGTAGTATCGGACAGGGGAGCACAGATACGCAGTATTTT.

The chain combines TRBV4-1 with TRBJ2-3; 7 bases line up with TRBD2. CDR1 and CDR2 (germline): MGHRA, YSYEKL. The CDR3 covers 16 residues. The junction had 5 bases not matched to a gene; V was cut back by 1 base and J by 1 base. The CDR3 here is CASSQGAGVGTDTQYF. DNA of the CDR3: TGCGCCAGCAGCCAAGGTGCGGGAGTGGGCACAGATACGCAGTATTTT.

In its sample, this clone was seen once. The CDR3 DNA is TGCGCCAGCAGCTTCAGGGGACTAGCGGGACCTTACGAGCAGTACTTC. Translating gives CASSFRGLAGPYEQYF. The chain employs TRBV5-1 and TRBJ2-7; 13 bases map to TRBD2. Trimming at V came to 2 bases and at J to 4 bases, leaving 6 bases not matched to a gene. The germline CDR1 and CDR2 sequences are SGHRS and YFSETQ. This CDR3 is 16 amino acids long.

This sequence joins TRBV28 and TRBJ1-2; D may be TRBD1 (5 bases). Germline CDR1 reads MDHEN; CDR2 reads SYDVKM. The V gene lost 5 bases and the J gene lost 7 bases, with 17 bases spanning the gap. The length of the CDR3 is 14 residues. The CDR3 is CASSLPGTASGYTF. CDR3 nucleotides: TGTGCCAGCAGTCTCCCAGGGACCGCTTCTGGCTACACCTTC.

In nucleotides, the CDR3 is TGCGCCAGCAGAGGCTCTACGAACACCGGGGAGCTGTTTTTT. Its translation: CASRGSTNTGELFF. The gene calls are TRBV4-1 and TRBJ2-2; D gene uncertain. Germline CDR1 is MGHRA and CDR2 is YSYEKL. V was clipped by 6 bases and J by 0 bases, with 8 bases between them. This CDR3 spans 14 amino acids.

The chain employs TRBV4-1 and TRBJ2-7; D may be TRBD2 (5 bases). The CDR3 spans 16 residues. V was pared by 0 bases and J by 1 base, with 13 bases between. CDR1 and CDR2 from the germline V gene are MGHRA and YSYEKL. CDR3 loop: CASSQDRRGLSYEQYF. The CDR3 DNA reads TGCGCCAGCAGCCAAGATAGGAGAGGACTTTCCTACGAGCAGTACTTC.

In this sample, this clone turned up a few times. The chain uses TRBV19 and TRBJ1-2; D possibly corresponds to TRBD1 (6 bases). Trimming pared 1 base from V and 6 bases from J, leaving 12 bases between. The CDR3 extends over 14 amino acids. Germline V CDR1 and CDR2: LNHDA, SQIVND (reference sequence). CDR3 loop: CASSIGGGSDGYTF. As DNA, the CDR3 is TGTGCCAGTAGTATAGGAGGGGGGAGCGATGGCTACACCTTC.

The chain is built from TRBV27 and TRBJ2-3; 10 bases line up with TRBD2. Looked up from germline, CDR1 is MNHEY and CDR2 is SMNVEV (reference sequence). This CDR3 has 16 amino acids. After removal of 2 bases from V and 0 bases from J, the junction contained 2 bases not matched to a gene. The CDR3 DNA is TGTGCCAGCAGTTTACTAGCGGGAGTTAGCACAGATACGCAGTATTTT. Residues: CASSLLAGVSTDTQYF.

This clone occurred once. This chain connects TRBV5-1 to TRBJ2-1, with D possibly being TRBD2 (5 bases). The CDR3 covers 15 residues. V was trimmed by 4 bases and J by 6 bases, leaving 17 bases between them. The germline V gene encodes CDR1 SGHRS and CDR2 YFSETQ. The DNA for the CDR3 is TGCGCCAGCAGCCCCACTGGGAGTAGGATCAATGAGCAGTTCTTC. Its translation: CASSPTGSRINEQFF.

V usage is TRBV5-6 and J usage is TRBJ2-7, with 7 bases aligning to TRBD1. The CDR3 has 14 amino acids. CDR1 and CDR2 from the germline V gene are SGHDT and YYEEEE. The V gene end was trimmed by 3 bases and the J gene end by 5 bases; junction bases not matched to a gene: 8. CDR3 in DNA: TGTGCCAGCAGCTCGGGACAGAACTATCACGAGCAGTACTTC. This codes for CASSSGQNYHEQYF.

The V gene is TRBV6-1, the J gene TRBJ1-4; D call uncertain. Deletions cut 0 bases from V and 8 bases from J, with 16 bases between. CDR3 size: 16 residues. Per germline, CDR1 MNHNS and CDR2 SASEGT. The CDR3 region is CASSEALGFGEEKLFF. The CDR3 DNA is TGTGCCAGCAGTGAAGCCCTAGGATTTGGAGAAGAAAAACTGTTTTTT.

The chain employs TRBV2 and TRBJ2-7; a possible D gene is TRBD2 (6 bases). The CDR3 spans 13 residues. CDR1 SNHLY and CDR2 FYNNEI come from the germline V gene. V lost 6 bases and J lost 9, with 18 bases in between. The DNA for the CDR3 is TGTGCCAGCAGCGGGGACTCTGGTGACCTGCAGTACTTC. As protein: CASSGDSGDLQYF.

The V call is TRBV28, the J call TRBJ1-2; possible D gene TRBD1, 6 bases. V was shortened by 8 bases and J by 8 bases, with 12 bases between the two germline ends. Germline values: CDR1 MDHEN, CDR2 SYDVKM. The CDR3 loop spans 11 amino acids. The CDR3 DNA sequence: TGTGCCAGCGGGCAGGGGCGAGGCTACACCTTC. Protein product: CASGQGRGYTF.

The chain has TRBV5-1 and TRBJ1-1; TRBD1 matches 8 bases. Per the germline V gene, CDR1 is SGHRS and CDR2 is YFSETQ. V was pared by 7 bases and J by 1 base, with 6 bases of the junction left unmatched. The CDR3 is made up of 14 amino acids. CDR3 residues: CASFPGTGNTEAFF. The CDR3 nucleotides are TGCGCCAGCTTTCCCGGGACAGGGAACACTGAAGCTTTCTTT.

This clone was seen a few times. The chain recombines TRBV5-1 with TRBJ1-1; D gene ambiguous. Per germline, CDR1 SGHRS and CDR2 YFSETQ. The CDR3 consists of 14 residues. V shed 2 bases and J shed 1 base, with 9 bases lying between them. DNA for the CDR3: TGCGCCAGCAGCTTTACCCAGAAGAACACTGAAGCTTTCTTT. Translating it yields CASSFTQKNTEAFF.